This TCR beta chain was documented in a study of blood T cell repertoires in COVID-19. Clones were sequenced by immunoSEQ multiplex PCR, and TCRdb holds only the in-frame ones, with some missing. Of about 83,000 clones in the sample, about 82% are singletons; the top ten hold roughly 8%. Per germline, CDR1 SGHKS and CDR2 YYEKEE (reference sequence). Trimming stripped 2 bases from V and 0 bases from J, with 11 bases between. The CDR3 is 15 residues long. The chain carries TRBV5-5 and TRBJ2-5, with D possibly being TRBD1 (6 bases). The sequenced material came from peripheral blood. This receptor was obtained from a man aged 50 to 59 with active COVID-19. The DNA of the CDR3 is TGTGCCAGCAGCTTCCGGGACAACTACCAAGAGACCCAGTACTTC. This gives the protein CASSFRDNYQETQYF.